These 25 T cell receptor beta chains were all obtained from the same sample, sequenced in a study of Ad26.COV2.S vaccination and SARS-CoV-2 variants (dated by TCRdb to about 2021). The treatment or condition label for this specimen denotes: some 19 received Ad26.COV2.S at low or high dose, single or two shots; about 5 received placebo; per-sample allocation not given. For vaccine and placebo recipients, repertoires were sequenced using samples collected on day 63 after the first injection. Libraries were built with the immunoSEQ multiplex PCR assay. TCRdb limited this immuneACCESS table to in-frame rearrangements with V and J called. A share of clones is missing; checked studies link under half to unresolved V genes, and the rest is unexplained. This sample gives over 400,000 clones in total; about 88% of them show up just once. The ten largest account for 2.5% to 3% of the sample. Here the sequenced sample was peripheral blood, taken in a trial of Ad26.COV2.S vaccine versus placebo. These receptors were collected from a person aged 18-60 years who received the Ad26.COV2.S COVID-19 vaccine or a placebo.

The V call is TRBV4-3, the J call TRBJ2-7, with D perhaps TRBD1 (6 bases). Germline V CDR1 and CDR2: LGHNA, YSLEER. The CDR3 sequence is 17 residues long. The V and J ends lost 3 bases and 2 bases respectively, with 20 bases between them. The CDR3 coding sequence is TGCGCCAGCAGCCACCCCACAACCGGGACAAGAACCTACGAGCAGTACTTC. This translates into CASSHPTTGTRTYEQYF.

The chain links TRBV5-1 to TRBJ1-4, with TRBD1 identical over 9 bases. CDR3 size: 15 residues. V lost 4 bases and J lost 8; bases outside the gene matches: 9. Germline CDR1 and CDR2: SGHRS and YFSETQ. CDR3 sequence reads: CASSPQGQGVEKLFF. In nucleotides, the CDR3 is TGCGCCAGCAGCCCCCAGGGACAGGGTGTAGAAAAACTGTTTTTT.

This rearrangement joins TRBV7-9 to TRBJ1-4; no firm D call. V shed 4 bases and J shed 5 bases, with 11 bases lying between them. Germline CDR1 SEHNR, CDR2 FQNEAQ (reference sequence). The CDR3 length is 14 residues. The CDR3 reads CASSSGARNEKLFF. CDR3 nucleotide sequence: TGTGCCAGCAGCTCCGGAGCGAGGAATGAAAAACTGTTTTTT. Based on the CDR3 plus reference TRBV7-9 and TRBJ1-4, the full variable domain is DTGVSQNPRHKITKRGQNVTFRCDPISEHNRLYWYRQTLGQGPEFLTYFQNEAQLEKSRLLSDRFSAERPKGSFSTLEIQRTEQGDSAMYLCASSSGARNEKLFFGSGTQLSVL.

The chain employs TRBV7-2 and TRBJ1-1; possibly TRBD1 for D (6 bases). The CDR3 length is 14 residues. The germline V and J ends were trimmed by 6 bases and 5 bases, with 16 bases remaining between them. CDR1 and CDR2 (germline): SGHTA, FQGNSA. The CDR3 here is CASRRLGAGTEAFF. Written as DNA, the CDR3 is TGTGCCAGCAGGCGACTGGGGGCGGGGACTGAAGCTTTCTTT.

In its sample, this clone was seen once. The chain couples TRBV12-3 or TRBV12-4 to TRBJ2-1; D gene uncertain. CDR3 length: 13 residues. The V end was cut by 3 bases, the J end by 4 bases, with 7 bases between. CDR3 residues: CASSLGFYNEQFF. The CDR3 DNA is TGTGCCAGCAGTTTGGGCTTTTACAATGAGCAGTTCTTC.

Many counts were recorded for this clone. The chain uses TRBV19 and TRBJ1-6, with a weak D call TRBD1 (5 bases). The germline CDR1 and CDR2 sequences are LNHDA and SQIVND (reference sequence). V lost 4 bases to trimming and J lost 0 bases, with 13 bases between them. The CDR3 totals 17 residues. CDR3 region: CASSKGTSRSYNSPLHF. In DNA form, the CDR3 reads TGTGCCAGTAGTAAGGGGACTTCCCGCTCCTATAATTCACCCCTCCACTTT.

Only a few counts were recorded for this clone. This rearrangement joins TRBV5-6 to TRBJ2-5, with 7 bases fitting TRBD1. The germline V gene encodes CDR1 SGHDT and CDR2 YYEEEE. Trimming cost V 1 base and J 2 bases; bases outside gene matches: 2. CDR3 length: 14 amino acids. Here the CDR3 DNA reads TGTGCCAGCAGCTTGACCAGGGGGCAAGAGACCCAGTACTTC. This translates into CASSLTRGQETQYF.

The rearrangement joins TRBV9 to TRBJ2-6; no reliable D call. Germline CDR1 is SGDLS and CDR2 is YYNGEE. This CDR3 spans 15 amino acids. V was trimmed by 3 bases and J by 2 bases, leaving 9 bases between them. The chain's CDR3 is CASSGPQTGANVLTF. DNA of the CDR3: TGTGCCAGCAGCGGCCCGCAAACTGGGGCCAACGTCCTGACTTTC.

The chain links TRBV7-2 to TRBJ2-7; TRBD1 agrees at 7 bases. The CDR3 sequence is 14 residues long. Per germline, CDR1 SGHTA and CDR2 FQGNSA. Trimming at V came to 5 bases and at J to 0 bases, leaving 4 bases not matched to a gene. This CDR3 is CASSRNRGSYEQYF. CDR3 sequence (DNA): TGTGCCAGCAGCCGGAACAGGGGCTCCTACGAGCAGTACTTC.

The chain couples TRBV20-1 to TRBJ1-2, with D perhaps matching TRBD1 (5 bases). The germline V gene has CDR1 DFQATT and CDR2 SNEGSKA (reference sequence). This CDR3 has 10 amino acids. V lost 8 bases and J 5 bases, leaving 9 bases between the germline ends. CDR3 sequence (DNA): TGCAGTCCTTGGGGGTATGGCTACACCTTC. Translation gives CSPWGYGYTF.

The V gene is TRBV28, the J gene TRBJ2-7; weak D call: TRBD2 (6 bases). Deletions cut 6 bases from V and 1 base from J, with 10 bases between. This CDR3 contains 13 residues. From germline, CDR1 is MDHEN and CDR2 SYDVKM. CDR3 sequence reads: CASSLRGSYEQYF. DNA of the CDR3: TGTGCCAGCAGCTTGCGGGGATCCTACGAGCAGTACTTC.

J is TRBJ1-4 and V is TRBV10-2; D is ambiguous. Trimming removed 5 bases at V and 7 bases at J, with 26 bases between. Germline CDR1 WSHSY, CDR2 SAAADI. The CDR3 totals 18 residues. The chain's CDR3 is CASSRRNPNSADFEKLFF. The CDR3 nucleotides read TGCGCCAGCAGTCGCCGGAACCCAAACAGTGCGGATTTTGAAAAACTGTTTTTT.

This clone came up a few times. This chain links TRBV7-9 with TRBJ2-7, with D possibly being TRBD1 (6 bases). The CDR3 covers 12 residues. Trimming left V 1 base short and J 13 bases short, with 14 bases between. CDR1 is SEHNR, CDR2 FQNEAQ, per germline (reference sequence). The CDR3 loop reads CASSLVGTPPYF. The DNA for the CDR3 is TGTGCCAGCAGCTTAGTCGGGACACCCCCTTACTTC.

With regard to this clone: Sequence at one end of the junction differs from germline and may be a read error. The J gene is TRBJ1-5, the V gene TRBV28, with 7 bases that match TRBD1. The CDR3 is made up of 13 amino acids. Germline V CDR1 and CDR2: MDHEN, SYDVKM. The CDR3 DNA follows: TGTGCCAGCAGTTTACCCTATCGTGACAGGGTGGATTTT. Protein sequence: CASSLPYRDRVDF. Looking up the rest from reference TRBV28 and TRBJ1-5 gives the full variable domain: DVKVTQSSRYLVKRTGEKVFLECVQDMDHENMFWYRQDPGLGLRLIYFSYDVKMKEKGDIPEGYSVSREKKERFSLILESASTNQTSMYLCASSLPYRDRVDFGDGTRLSIL.

This chain connects TRBV2 to TRBJ2-1, with D maybe TRBD2 (7 bases). V was trimmed by 2 bases and J by 2 bases, leaving 13 bases between them. Germline V gene data show CDR1 as SNHLY and CDR2 as FYNNEI. There are 16 residues in the CDR3. CDR3 bases: TGTGCCAGCAGTGAAACTGCGGGGGCCCCCTACAATGAGCAGTTCTTC. The encoded protein is CASSETAGAPYNEQFF.

The V and J genes are TRBV9 and TRBJ2-3; D remains unclear. Germline CDR1 and CDR2: SGDLS and YYNGEE. V was trimmed by 0 bases and J by 6 bases, leaving 8 bases between them. The CDR3 loop spans 13 amino acids. In DNA, the CDR3 is TGTGCCAGCAGCGTAGACATCAGGGATACGCAGTATTTT. Amino acids: CASSVDIRDTQYF.

This chain connects TRBV5-4 to TRBJ2-7; TRBD2 is a possible D gene (5 bases). Trimming removed 1 base at V and 1 base at J, with 9 bases between. The length of the CDR3 is 14 residues. CDR1 is SGHNT and CDR2 is YYREEE in the germline V gene (reference sequence). The CDR3 DNA reads as TGTGCCAGCAGCTTGTCCCGGGGATCCTACGAGCAGTACGTC. Translating gives CASSLSRGSYEQYV.

V is TRBV5-1 and J is TRBJ1-1; unclear D gene. V gave up 1 base and J gave up 0 bases, with 7 bases separating them. There are 14 residues in the CDR3. Germline CDR1 SGHRS, CDR2 YFSETQ. The CDR3 is CASSLQPVNTEAFF. The DNA for the CDR3 is TGCGCCAGCAGCTTGCAACCGGTGAACACTGAAGCTTTCTTT.

This clone was seen only once. V is TRBV20-1 and J is TRBJ2-7, with 11 bases matching TRBD2. Germline CDR1 is DFQATT and CDR2 is SNEGSKA (reference sequence). The V segment lost 3 bases and the J segment 5 bases; nucleotides outside the gene matches: 6. This CDR3 contains 14 residues. The CDR3 DNA sequence: TGCAGTGCTAGTAGAGCTAGCGGGAGGAACGAGCAGTACGTC. It yields the protein CSASRASGRNEQYV.

This chain uses TRBV28 with TRBJ2-7; D tentatively reads TRBD1 or TRBD2 (6 bases each). Germline V gene data show CDR1 as MDHEN and CDR2 as SYDVKM. This CDR3 has 14 residues. Trimming removed 8 bases from V and 5 bases from J, with 19 bases in between. CDR3 sequence: CASDGGGAIHEQYF. The CDR3 nucleotides are TGTGCCAGCGATGGAGGGGGAGCGATCCACGAGCAGTACTTC. The variable domain in full, with the rest retrieved from reference TRBV28 and TRBJ2-7, is DVKVTQSSRYLVKRTGEKVFLECVQDMDHENMFWYRQDPGLGLRLIYFSYDVKMKEKGDIPEGYSVSREKKERFSLILESASTNQTSMYLCASDGGGAIHEQYFGPGTRLTVT.

In nucleotides, the CDR3 is TGCGCCAGCAGCCTCGGTACGGGTCCAGCCTACGAGCAGTACGTC. Translating gives CASSLGTGPAYEQYV. The chain combines TRBV5-1 with TRBJ2-7; D remains ambiguous. Germline V gene data show CDR1 as SGHRS and CDR2 as YFSETQ. This CDR3 is 15 amino acids long. V was shortened by 4 bases and J by 2 bases, with 16 bases between the two germline ends.

V usage is TRBV12-5 and J usage is TRBJ2-5, with a tentative D call TRBD1 (6 bases). The germline gives CDR1 LGHNT, CDR2 FRNRAP. V dropped 2 bases and J dropped 1 base, with 14 bases sitting between them. The CDR3 consists of 16 residues. As DNA, the CDR3 is TGTGCTAGTGGTTTGTCACGGGGCAGGGGCCAAGAGACCCAGTACTTC. Its protein is CASGLSRGRGQETQYF.

The chain carries TRBV7-9 and TRBJ2-5; no firm D call. Germline V gives CDR1 SEHNR, CDR2 FQNEAQ (reference sequence). The V and J ends lost 1 base and 1 base respectively, with 7 bases between them. The CDR3 totals 14 residues. The CDR3 loop is CASSLGGAQETQYF. The CDR3 bases are TGTGCCAGCAGCTTAGGAGGCGCCCAAGAGACCCAGTACTTC.

The chain recombines TRBV29-1 with TRBJ2-1; D is perhaps TRBD2 (5 bases). Germline V gene lookup returns CDR1 SQVTM and CDR2 ANQGSEA. There are 15 residues in the CDR3. V shed 3 bases and J shed 6 bases, with 18 bases lying between them. CDR3 coding DNA: TGCAGCGTTGACCGAGGAACTAGACGTAGCAATGAGCAGTTCTTC. Its protein is CSVDRGTRRSNEQFF.

The CDR3 nucleotides are TGTGCCAGCAGCTCTCGCCCAGACAGCGCCTACGAGCAGTACTTC. Translated: CASSSRPDSAYEQYF. The V and J genes are TRBV5-6 and TRBJ2-7; a weak D match, TRBD1 (5 bases). The CDR3 covers 15 residues. Germline loops: CDR1 SGHDT, CDR2 YYEEEE. V lost 3 bases to trimming and J lost 2 bases, with 15 bases between them.